The 6 T cell receptor beta chains below were found in one sample sequenced in a study of T cells after yellow fever vaccination. Each CDR3 protein gets one entry after TCRdb re-called the 5' RACE reads with MiXCR. The data hold approximately 150,000 distinct CDR3 sequences, with roughly 8.8% observed a single time. This sample comprised CD8+ T cells sorted from PBMCs, obtained 45 days after the yellow fever booster vaccination. The receptor source for this set is a young man who received the YFV17D yellow fever vaccine.

In this sample, this clonotype turned up a few times. DNA of the CDR3: TGTGCCAGCAGTTTGGGTAGCGGGGGTCTGGAGACCCAGTACTTC. Translated: CASSLGSGGLETQYF. The chain is built from TRBV27 and TRBJ2-5; 9 bases line up with TRBD2. V lost 3 bases and J lost 5; bases outside the gene matches: 7. Germline V gene lookup returns CDR1 MNHEY and CDR2 SMNVEV (reference sequence). The CDR3 sequence is 15 residues long.

This clonotype turned up a few times. The rearrangement uses TRBV20-1 and TRBJ2-5, with D possibly being TRBD1 or TRBD2 (6 bases each). The CDR3 loop spans 14 amino acids. Germline CDR1 reads DFQATT; CDR2 reads SNEGSKA (reference sequence). V was clipped by 0 bases and J by 6 bases, with 14 bases between them. CDR3 protein: CSARDRTGAKTQYF. Here the CDR3 DNA reads TGCAGTGCTAGAGATAGAACGGGGGCAAAGACCCAGTACTTC.

This rearrangement joins TRBV5-1 to TRBJ2-1; 9 nucleotides line up with TRBD1. V lost 5 bases to trimming and J lost 8 bases; unmatched junction nucleotides: 11. Germline CDR1 is SGHRS and CDR2 is YFSETQ. The CDR3 contains 15 residues. DNA of the CDR3: TGCGCCAGCAGTTATGGGACAGGGCATCTCGATGAGCAGTTCTTC. The encoded protein is CASSYGTGHLDEQFF.

The chain recombines TRBV10-3 with TRBJ2-7; D is perhaps TRBD2 (5 bases). Between the trimmed V and J ends, which lost 7 bases and 3 bases, there was a span of 16 bases. CDR1 and CDR2 from the germline V gene are ENHRY and SYGVKD. CDR3 length: 14 amino acids. In DNA, the CDR3 is TGTGCCATCACTCCGTCCGGGAACCTCTACGAGCAGTACTTC. Amino acid sequence: CAITPSGNLYEQYF.

This clonotype came up a few times. This chain uses TRBV2 with TRBJ2-5; 10 bases are a match to TRBD1. Germline V lookup: CDR1 SNHLY, CDR2 FYNNEI. The CDR3 is 14 amino acids. The ends lost 4 bases at V and 4 bases at J; junction bases unmatched: 3. CDR3 coding DNA: TGTGCCAGCAGTGTGGGACAGGGGAGAGAGACCCAGTACTTC. Residues: CASSVGQGRETQYF.

This clonotype was recorded many times. This chain connects TRBV4-3 to TRBJ2-1; D possibly corresponds to TRBD2 (6 bases). This CDR3 has 16 residues. Germline values: CDR1 LGHNA, CDR2 YSLEER. V lost 1 base to trimming and J lost 1 base, with 11 bases between them. CDR3 in DNA: TGCGCCAGCAGCCAAGGGGTAGCGGCTTCCTACAATGAGCAGTTCTTC. This sequence encodes CASSQGVAASYNEQFF.